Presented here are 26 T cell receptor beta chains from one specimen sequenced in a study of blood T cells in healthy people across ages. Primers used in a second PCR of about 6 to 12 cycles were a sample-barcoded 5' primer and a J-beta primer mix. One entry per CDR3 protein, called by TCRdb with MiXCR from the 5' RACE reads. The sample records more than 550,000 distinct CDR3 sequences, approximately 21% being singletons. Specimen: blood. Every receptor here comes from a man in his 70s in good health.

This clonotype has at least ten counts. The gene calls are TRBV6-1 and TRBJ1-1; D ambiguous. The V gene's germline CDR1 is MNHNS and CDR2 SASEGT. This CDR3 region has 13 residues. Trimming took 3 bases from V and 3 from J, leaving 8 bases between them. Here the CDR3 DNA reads TGTGCCAGCAGTGAGGGCAGGTACACTGAAGCTTTCTTT. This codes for CASSEGRYTEAFF.

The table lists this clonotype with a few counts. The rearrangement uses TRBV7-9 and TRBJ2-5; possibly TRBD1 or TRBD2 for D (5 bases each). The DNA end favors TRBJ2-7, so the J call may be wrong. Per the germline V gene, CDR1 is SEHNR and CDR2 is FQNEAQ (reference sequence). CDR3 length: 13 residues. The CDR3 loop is CASGNGGSYEQYF. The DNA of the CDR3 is TGTGCCAGCGGCAATGGGGGCTCCTACGAGCAGTACTTC.

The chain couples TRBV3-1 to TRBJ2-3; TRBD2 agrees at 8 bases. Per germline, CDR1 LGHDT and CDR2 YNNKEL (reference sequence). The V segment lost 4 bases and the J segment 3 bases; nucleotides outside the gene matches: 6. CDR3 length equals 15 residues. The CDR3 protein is CASSPELAETDTQYF. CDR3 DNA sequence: TGTGCCAGCAGCCCCGAACTAGCGGAGACAGATACGCAGTATTTT.

CDR3: CSVERNRNDNEQFF. The CDR3 DNA is TGCAGCGTTGAACGAAATCGGAATGACAATGAGCAGTTCTTC. This sequence joins TRBV29-1 and TRBJ2-1; D ambiguous. The germline CDR1 and CDR2 sequences are SQVTM and ANQGSEA. The ends were cut back, 2 bases at V and 5 bases at J, with 13 bases in the middle. CDR3 length equals 14 residues.

CDR3 in amino acids: CASSPVVQGRGNTEAFF. CDR3 coding DNA: TGTGCCAGCTCACCCGTTGTTCAGGGGAGGGGAAACACTGAAGCTTTCTTT. J is TRBJ1-1 and V is TRBV18; weak D call: TRBD1 (6 bases). The V end lost 3 bases, the J end lost 2 bases, and 19 bases lay between the germline ends. Per germline, CDR1 KGHSH and CDR2 LQKENI. The CDR3 is 17 amino acids.

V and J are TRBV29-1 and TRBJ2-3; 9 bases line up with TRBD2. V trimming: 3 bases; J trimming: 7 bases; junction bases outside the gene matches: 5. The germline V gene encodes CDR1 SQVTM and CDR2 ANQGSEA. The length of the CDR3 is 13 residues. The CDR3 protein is CSVEGLASNTQYF. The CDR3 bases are TGCAGCGTTGAGGGACTAGCTTCGAATACGCAGTATTTT.

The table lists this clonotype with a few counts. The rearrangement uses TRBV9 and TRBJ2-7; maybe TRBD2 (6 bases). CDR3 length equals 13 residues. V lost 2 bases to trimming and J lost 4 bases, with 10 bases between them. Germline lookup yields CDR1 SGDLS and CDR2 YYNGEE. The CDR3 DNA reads TGTGCCAGCAGCGTCCAGGGAGGATACGAGCAGTACTTC. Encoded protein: CASSVQGGYEQYF.

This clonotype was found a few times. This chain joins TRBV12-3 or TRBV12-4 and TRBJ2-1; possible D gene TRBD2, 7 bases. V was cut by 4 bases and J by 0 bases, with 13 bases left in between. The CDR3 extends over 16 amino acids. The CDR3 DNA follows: TGTGCCAGCAGTTCGTTCGGGGGGCACTCCTACAATGAGCAGTTCTTC. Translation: CASSSFGGHSYNEQFF.

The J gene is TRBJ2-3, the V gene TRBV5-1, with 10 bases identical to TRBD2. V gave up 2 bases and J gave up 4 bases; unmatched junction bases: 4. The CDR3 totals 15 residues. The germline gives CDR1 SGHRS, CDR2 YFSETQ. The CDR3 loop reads CASSLLAGRADTQYF. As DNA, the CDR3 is TGCGCCAGCAGCTTACTAGCGGGGCGGGCAGATACGCAGTATTTT. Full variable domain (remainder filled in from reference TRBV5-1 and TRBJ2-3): KAGVTQTPRYLIKTRGQQVTLSCSPISGHRSVSWYQQTPGQGLQFLFEYFSETQRNKGNFPGRFSGRQFSNSRSEMNVSTLELGDSALYLCASSLLAGRADTQYFGPGTRLTVL.

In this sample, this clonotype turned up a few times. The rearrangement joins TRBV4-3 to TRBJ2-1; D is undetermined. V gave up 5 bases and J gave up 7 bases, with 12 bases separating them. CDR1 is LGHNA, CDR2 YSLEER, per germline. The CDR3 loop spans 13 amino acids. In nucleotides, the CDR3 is TGCGCCAGCAGCTGGAAGGTTGGGAATGAGCAGTTCTTC. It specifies CASSWKVGNEQFF.

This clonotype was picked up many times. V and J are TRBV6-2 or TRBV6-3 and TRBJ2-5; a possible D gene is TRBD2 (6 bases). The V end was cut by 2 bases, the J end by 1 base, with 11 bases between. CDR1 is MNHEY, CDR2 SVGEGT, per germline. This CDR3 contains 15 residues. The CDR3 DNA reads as TGTGCCAGCAGTTACGCCGGGACTTTCCAAGAGACCCAGTACTTC. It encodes CASSYAGTFQETQYF.

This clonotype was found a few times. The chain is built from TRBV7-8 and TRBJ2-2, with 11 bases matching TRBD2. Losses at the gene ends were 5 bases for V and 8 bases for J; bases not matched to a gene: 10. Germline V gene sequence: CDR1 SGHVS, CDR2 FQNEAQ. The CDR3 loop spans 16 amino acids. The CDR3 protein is CASSPFSGRAIGELFF. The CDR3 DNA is TGTGCCAGCAGCCCTTTTAGCGGGAGGGCAATTGGGGAGCTGTTTTTT.

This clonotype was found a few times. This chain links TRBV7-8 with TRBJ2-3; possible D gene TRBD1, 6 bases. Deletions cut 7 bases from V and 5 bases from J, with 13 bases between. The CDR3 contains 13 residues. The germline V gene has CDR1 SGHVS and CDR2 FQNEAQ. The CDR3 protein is CASNQGSGDTQYF. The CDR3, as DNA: TGTGCCAGCAATCAGGGGTCGGGAGATACGCAGTATTTT.

The CDR3 DNA sequence: TGCGCCAGCAGCCAAGAAGGCGGGAGGCCCTACAATGAGCAGTTCTTC. Translation: CASSQEGGRPYNEQFF. This sequence joins TRBV4-3 and TRBJ2-1; TRBD2 agrees at 8 bases. The ends lost 0 bases at V and 2 bases at J; junction bases unmatched: 3. The V gene's germline CDR1 is LGHNA and CDR2 YSLEER. The CDR3 is 16 amino acids.

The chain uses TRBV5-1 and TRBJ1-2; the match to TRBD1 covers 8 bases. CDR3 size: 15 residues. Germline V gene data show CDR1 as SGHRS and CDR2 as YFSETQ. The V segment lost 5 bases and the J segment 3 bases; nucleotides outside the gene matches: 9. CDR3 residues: CASSYRQGSDYGYTF. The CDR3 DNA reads TGCGCCAGCAGTTATCGACAGGGGTCGGACTATGGCTACACCTTC.

The CDR3 DNA reads TGTGCCAGTAGCCGGGAGGCCACCCGAGATACGCAGTATTTT. It yields the protein CASSREATRDTQYF. This chain links TRBV19 with TRBJ2-3; 7 bases agree with TRBD2. J lost 5 bases, V lost 6 bases, and 8 bases had no gene match. The CDR3 covers 14 residues. The germline CDR1 and CDR2 sequences are LNHDA and SQIVND (reference sequence).

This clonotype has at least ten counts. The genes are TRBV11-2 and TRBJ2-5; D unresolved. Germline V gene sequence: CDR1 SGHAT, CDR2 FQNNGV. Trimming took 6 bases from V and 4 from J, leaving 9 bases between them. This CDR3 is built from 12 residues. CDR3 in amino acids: CASSMVRETQYF. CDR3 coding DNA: TGTGCCAGCAGTATGGTCAGAGAGACCCAGTACTTC.

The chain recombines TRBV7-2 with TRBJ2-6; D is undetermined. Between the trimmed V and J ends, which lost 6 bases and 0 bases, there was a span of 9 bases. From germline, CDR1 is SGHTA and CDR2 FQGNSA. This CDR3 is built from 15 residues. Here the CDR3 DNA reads TGTGCCAGCAGAACCCGGAGCTCTGGGGCCAACGTCCTGACTTTC. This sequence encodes CASRTRSSGANVLTF.

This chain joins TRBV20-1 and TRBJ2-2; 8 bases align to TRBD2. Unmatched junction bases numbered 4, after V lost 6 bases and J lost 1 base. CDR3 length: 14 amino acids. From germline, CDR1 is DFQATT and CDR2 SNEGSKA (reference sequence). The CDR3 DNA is TGCAGTGCCCTAACTAGCGGGAACACCGGGGAGCTGTTTTTT. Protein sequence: CSALTSGNTGELFF.

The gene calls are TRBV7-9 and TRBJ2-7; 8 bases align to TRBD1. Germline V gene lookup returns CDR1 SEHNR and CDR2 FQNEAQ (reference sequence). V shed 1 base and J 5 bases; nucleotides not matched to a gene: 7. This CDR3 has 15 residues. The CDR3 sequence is CASSLVVTGENEQYF. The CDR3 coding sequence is TGTGCCAGCAGCTTAGTGGTGACAGGGGAGAACGAGCAGTACTTC.

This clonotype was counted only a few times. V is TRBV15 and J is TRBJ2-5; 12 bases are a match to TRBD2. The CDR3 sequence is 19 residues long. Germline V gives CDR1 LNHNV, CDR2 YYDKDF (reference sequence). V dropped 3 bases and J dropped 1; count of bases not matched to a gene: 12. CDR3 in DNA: TGTGCCACCAGCAGGGATTTCTGGACTAGCGGGATTTTCCAAGAGACCCAGTACTTC. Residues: CATSRDFWTSGIFQETQYF.

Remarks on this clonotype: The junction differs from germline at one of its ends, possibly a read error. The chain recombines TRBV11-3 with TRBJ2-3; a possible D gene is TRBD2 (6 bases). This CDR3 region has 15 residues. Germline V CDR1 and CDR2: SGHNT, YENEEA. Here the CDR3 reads CASSLDGSVIDTLYF. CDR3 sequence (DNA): TGTGCCAGCAGCTTAGACGGGAGCGTTATAGATACGCTGTATTTT.

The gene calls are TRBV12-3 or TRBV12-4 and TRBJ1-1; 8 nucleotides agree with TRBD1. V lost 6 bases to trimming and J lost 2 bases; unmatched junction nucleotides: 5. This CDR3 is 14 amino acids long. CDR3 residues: CASRIQGGNTEAFF. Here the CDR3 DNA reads TGTGCCAGCAGAATACAGGGGGGAAACACTGAAGCTTTCTTT.

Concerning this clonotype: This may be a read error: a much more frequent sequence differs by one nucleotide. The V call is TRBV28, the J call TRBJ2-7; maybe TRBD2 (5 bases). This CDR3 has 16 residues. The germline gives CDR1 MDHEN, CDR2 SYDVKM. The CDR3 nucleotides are TGTGCCAGCAGTTTAGCCAGGACTCGTGGGTCTGGAGAGCAGTGCGTC. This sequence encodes CASSLARTRGSGEQCV.

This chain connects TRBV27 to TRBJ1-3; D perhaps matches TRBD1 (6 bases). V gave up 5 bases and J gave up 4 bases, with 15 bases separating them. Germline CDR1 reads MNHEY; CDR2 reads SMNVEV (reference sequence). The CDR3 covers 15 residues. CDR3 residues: CASSPSDRFGNTIYF. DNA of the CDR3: TGTGCCAGCAGTCCCTCGGACAGATTCGGAAACACCATATATTTT.

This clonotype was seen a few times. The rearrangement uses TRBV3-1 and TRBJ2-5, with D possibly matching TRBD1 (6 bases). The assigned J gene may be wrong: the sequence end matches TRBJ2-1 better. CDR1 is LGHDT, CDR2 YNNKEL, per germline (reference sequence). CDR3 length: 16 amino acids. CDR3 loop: CASSHPRGSGYNEQFF. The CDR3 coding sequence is TGTGCCAGCAGCCACCCGAGGGGGAGCGGTTACAATGAGCAGTTCTTC.